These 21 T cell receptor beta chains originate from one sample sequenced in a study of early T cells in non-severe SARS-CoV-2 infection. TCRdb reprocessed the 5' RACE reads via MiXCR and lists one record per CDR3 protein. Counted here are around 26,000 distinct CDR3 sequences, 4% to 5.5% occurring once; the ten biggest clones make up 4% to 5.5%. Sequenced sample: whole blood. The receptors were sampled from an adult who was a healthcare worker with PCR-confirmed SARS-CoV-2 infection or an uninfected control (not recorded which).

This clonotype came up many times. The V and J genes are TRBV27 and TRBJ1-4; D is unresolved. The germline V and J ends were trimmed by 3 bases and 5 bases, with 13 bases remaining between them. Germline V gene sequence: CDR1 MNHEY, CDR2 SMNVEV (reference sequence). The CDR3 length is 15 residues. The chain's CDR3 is CASSLVMVENEKLFF. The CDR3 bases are TGTGCCAGCAGTTTGGTAATGGTAGAAAATGAAAAACTGTTTTTT.

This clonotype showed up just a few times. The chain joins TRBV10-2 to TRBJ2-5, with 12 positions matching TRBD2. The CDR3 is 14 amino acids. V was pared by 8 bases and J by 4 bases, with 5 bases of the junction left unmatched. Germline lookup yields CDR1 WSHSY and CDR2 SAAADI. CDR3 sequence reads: CASSRLAGAETQYF. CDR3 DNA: TGCGCCAGCTCCCGACTAGCGGGAGCAGAGACCCAGTACTTC.

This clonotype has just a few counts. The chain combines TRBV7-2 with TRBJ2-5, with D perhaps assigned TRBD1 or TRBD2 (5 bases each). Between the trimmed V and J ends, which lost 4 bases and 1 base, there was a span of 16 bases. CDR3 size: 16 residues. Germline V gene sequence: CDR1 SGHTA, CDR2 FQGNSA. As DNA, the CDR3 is TGTGCCAGCAGCTGGGGGATAACCCCGGGCCAAGAGACCCAGTACTTC. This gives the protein CASSWGITPGQETQYF.

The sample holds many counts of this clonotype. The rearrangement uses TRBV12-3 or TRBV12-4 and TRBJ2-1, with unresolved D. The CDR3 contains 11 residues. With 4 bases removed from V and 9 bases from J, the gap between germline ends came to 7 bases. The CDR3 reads CASSYRLEQFF. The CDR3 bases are TGTGCCAGCAGTTATCGCCTTGAGCAGTTCTTC.

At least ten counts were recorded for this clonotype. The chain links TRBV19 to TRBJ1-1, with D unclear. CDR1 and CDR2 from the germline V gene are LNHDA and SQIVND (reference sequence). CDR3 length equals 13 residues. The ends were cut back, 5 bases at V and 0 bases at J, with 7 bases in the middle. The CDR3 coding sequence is TGTGCCAGTAGTCGGTCGGTGAACACTGAAGCTTTCTTT. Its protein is CASSRSVNTEAFF.

For the CDR3, the DNA is TGTGCCACCAGCAGGGGCTGGGACAGGATTTACAATGAGCAGTTCTTC. Protein product: CATSRGWDRIYNEQFF. The genes are TRBV15 and TRBJ2-1, with TRBD1 identical over 8 bases. Germline lookup yields CDR1 LNHNV and CDR2 YYDKDF (reference sequence). This CDR3 has 16 amino acids. J was trimmed by 4 bases and V by 3 bases; bases with no gene match: 8. The full variable domain, rest sourced from reference TRBV15 and TRBJ2-1, is DAMVIQNPRYQVTQFGKPVTLSCSQTLNHNVMYWYQQKSSQAPKLLFHYYDKDFNNEADTPDNFQSRRPNTSFCFLDIRSPGLGDTAMYLCATSRGWDRIYNEQFFGPGTRLTVL.

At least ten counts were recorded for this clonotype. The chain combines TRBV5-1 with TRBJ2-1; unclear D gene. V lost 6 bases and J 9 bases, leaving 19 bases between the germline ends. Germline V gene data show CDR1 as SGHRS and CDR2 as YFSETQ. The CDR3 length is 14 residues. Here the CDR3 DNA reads TGCGCCAGCACGGAGAAACCTTTGAAGGGTGAGCAGTTCTTC. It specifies CASTEKPLKGEQFF.

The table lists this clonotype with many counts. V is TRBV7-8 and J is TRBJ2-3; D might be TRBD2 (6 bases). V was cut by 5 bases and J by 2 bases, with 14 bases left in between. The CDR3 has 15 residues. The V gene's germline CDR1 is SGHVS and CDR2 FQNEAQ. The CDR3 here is CASSHIAAPTDTQYF. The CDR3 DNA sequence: TGTGCCAGCAGCCATATAGCGGCACCCACAGATACGCAGTATTTT.

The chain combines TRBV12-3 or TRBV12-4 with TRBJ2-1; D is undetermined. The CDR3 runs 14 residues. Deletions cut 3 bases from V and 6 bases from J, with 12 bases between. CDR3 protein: CASSLLVAGNEQFF. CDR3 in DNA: TGTGCCAGCAGTTTGTTGGTAGCCGGCAATGAGCAGTTCTTC.

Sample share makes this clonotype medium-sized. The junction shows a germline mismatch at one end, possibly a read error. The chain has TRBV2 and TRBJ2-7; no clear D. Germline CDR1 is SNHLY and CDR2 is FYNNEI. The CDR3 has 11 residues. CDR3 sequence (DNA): TGTGCCAGCAGTAAAGCTTACGAGCAGTACTTC. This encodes CASSKAYEQYF. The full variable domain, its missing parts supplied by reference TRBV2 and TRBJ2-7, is EPEVTQTPSHQVTQMGQEVILRCVPISNHLYFYWYRQILGQKVEFLVSFYNNEISEKSEIFDDQFSVERPDGSNFTLKIRSTKLEDSAMYFCASSKAYEQYFGPGTRLTVT.

CDR3 coding DNA: TGCAGTGCTTTCTCCGGGACTAGCCATCTTGAGCAGTACTTC. Translated, it gives CSAFSGTSHLEQYF. This sequence joins TRBV20-1 and TRBJ2-7; 9 bases agree with TRBD2. This CDR3 region has 14 residues. With 5 bases clipped from V and 7 bases from J, the junction kept 12 bases outside the gene matches. In germline, CDR1 is DFQATT, CDR2 SNEGSKA (reference sequence).

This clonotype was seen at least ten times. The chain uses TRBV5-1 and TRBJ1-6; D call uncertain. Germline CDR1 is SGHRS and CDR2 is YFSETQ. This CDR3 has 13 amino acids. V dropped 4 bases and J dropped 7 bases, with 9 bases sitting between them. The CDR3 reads CASSGSENSPLHF. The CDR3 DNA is TGCGCCAGCAGCGGGTCAGAAAATTCACCCCTCCACTTT.

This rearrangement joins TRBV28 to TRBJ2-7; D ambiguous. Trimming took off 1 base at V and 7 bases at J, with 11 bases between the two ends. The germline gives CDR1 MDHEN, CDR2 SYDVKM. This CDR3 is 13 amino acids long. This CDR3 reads CASSLFSPREQYF. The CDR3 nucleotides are TGTGCCAGCAGTTTATTTAGCCCGAGGGAGCAGTACTTC.

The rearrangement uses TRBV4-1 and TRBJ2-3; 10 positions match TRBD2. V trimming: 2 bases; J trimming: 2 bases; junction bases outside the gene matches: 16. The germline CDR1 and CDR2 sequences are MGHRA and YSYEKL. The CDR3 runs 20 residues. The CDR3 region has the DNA TGCGCCAGCAGCCAAACTAGCGGGGAGGCTTTTCCGGGGGTCACAGATACGCAGTATTTT. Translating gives CASSQTSGEAFPGVTDTQYF.

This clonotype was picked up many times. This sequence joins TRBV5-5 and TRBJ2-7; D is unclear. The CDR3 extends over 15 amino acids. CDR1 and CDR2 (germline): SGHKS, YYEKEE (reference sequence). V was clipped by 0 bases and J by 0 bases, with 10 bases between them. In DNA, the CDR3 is TGTGCCAGCAGCTTGGGCGGCTCCAGCTCCTACGAGCAGTACTTC. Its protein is CASSLGGSSSYEQYF.

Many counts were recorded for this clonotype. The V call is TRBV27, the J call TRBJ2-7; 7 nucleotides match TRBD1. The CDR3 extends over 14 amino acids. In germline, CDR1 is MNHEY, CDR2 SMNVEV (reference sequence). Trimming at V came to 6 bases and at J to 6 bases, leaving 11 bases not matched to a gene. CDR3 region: CASSSRQGGPEQYF. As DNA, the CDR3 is TGTGCCAGCAGCTCTCGACAGGGCGGCCCCGAGCAGTACTTC.

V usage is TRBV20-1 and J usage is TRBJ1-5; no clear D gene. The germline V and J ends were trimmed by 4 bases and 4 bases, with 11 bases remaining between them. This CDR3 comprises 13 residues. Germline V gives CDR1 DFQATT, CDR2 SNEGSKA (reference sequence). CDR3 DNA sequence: TGCAGTGCTAATTTACAACTAAATCAGCCCCAGCATTTT. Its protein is CSANLQLNQPQHF.

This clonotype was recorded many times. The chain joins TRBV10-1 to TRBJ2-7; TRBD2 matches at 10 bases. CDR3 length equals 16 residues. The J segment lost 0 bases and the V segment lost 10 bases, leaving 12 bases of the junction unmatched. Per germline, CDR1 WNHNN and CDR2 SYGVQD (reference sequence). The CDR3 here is CAIWTSGPQSSYEQYF. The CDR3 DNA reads TGCGCCATCTGGACTAGCGGTCCCCAGAGCTCCTACGAGCAGTACTTC.

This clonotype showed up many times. Here the CDR3 DNA reads TGTGCCAGCCGAGGGAACGGGGAGCTGTTTTTT. Protein product: CASRGNGELFF. V and J are TRBV11-3 and TRBJ2-2; D may be TRBD2 (5 bases). Trimming cost V 8 bases and J 7 bases, with 8 bases left between them. The CDR3 is made up of 11 amino acids. Germline V gives CDR1 SGHNT, CDR2 YENEEA.

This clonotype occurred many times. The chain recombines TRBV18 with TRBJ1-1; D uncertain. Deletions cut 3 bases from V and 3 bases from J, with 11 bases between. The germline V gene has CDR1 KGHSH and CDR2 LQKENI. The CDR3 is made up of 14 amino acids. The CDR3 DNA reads TGTGCCAGCTCACCGGCGGGGATTGACACTGAAGCTTTCTTT. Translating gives CASSPAGIDTEAFF.

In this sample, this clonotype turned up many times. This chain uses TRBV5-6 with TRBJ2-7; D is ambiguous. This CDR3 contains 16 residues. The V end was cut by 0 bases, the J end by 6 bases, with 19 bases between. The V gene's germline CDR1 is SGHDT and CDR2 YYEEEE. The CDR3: CASSLVGQALSGEQYF. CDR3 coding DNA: TGTGCCAGCAGCTTGGTCGGGCAGGCCCTTTCCGGCGAGCAGTACTTC.